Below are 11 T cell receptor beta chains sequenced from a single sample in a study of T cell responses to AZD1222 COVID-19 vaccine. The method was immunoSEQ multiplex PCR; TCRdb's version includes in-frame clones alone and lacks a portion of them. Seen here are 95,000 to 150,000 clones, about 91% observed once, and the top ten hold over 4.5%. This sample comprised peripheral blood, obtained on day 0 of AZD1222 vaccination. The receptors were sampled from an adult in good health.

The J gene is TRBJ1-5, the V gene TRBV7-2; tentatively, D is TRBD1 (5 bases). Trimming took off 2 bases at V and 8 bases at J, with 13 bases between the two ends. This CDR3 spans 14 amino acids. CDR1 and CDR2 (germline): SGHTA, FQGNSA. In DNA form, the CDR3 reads TGTGCCAGCAGCTTATCAGAAGGACAAGAGCCCCAGCATTTT. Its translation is CASSLSEGQEPQHF.

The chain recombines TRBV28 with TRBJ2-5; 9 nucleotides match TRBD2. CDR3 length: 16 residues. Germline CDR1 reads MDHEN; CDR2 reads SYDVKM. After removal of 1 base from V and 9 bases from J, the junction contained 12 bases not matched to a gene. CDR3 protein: CASSLSLAGSIEAQYF. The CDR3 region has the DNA TGTGCCAGCAGTTTATCCCTAGCGGGGTCTATTGAGGCCCAGTACTTC.

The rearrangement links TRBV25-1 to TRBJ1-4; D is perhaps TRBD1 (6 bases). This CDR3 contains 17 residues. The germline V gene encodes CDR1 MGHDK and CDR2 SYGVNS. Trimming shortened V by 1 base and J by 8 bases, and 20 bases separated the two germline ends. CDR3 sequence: CASSEFGGAGRGEKLFF. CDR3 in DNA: TGTGCCAGCAGTGAATTCGGGGGGGCAGGGAGAGGAGAAAAACTGTTTTTT.

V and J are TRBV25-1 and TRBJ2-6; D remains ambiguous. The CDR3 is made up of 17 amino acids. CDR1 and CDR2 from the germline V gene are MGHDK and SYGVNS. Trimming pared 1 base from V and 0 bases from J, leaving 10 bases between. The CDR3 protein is CASSEFDGVSGANVLTF. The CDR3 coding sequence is TGTGCCAGCAGTGAATTTGATGGGGTCTCTGGGGCCAACGTCCTGACTTTC.

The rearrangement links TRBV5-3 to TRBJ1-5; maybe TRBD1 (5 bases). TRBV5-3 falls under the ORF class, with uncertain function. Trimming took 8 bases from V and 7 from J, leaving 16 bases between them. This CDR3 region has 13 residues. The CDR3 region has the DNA TGTGCCAGGACTCAGGGCACACAGCAGCCCCAGCATTTT. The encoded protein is CARTQGTQQPQHF.

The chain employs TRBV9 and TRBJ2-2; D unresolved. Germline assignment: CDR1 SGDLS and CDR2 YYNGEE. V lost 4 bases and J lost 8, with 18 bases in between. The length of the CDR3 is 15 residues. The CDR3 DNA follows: TGTGCCAGCAGCCCCCCGACCGGCATCAGGGGGGAGCTGTTTTTT. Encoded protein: CASSPPTGIRGELFF.

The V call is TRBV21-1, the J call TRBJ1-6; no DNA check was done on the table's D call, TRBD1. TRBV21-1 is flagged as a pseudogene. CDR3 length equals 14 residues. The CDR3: CASSSRDRCSPLHF. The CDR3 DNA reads TGTGCCAGCAGCTCACGGGACAGGTGTTCACCCCTCCACTTT.

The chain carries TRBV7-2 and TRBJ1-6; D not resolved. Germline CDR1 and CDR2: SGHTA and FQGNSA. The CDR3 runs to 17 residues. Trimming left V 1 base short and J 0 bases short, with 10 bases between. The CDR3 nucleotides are TGTGCCAGCAGCTTAGAAGGCACCAGCTCCTATAATTCACCCCTCCACTTT. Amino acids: CASSLEGTSSYNSPLHF.

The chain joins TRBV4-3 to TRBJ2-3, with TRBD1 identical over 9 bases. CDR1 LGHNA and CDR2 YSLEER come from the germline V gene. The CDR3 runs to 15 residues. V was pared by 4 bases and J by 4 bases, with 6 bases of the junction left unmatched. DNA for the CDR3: TGCGCCAGCAGCCCGGGACAGGGAGTGGCAGATACGCAGTATTTT. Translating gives CASSPGQGVADTQYF.

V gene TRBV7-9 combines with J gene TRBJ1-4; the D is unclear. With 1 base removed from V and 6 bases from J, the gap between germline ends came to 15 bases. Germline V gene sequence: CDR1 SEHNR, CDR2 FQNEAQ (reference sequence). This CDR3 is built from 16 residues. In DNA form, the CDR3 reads TGTGCCAGCAGCTTAGTGGTTACGGGATCTCATGAAAAACTGTTTTTT. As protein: CASSLVVTGSHEKLFF.

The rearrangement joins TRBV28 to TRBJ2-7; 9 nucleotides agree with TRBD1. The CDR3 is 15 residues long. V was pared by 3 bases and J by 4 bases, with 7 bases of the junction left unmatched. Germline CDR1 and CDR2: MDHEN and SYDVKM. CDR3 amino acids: CASSLGGTGSYEQYF. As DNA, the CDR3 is TGTGCCAGCAGTTTGGGTGGGACAGGGTCGTACGAGCAGTACTTC.